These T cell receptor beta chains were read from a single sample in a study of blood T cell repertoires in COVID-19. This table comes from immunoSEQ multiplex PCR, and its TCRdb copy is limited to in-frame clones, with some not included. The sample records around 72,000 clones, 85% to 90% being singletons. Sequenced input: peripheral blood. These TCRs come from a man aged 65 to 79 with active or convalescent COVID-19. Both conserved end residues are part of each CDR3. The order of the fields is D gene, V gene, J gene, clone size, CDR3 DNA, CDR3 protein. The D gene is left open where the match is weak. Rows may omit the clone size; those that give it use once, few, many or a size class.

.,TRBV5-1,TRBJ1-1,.,TGCGCCAGCAGGGCGAACACTGAAGCTTTCTTT,CASRANTEAFF
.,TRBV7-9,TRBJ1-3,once,TGTGCCAGCTCAGGAGGGAGCTCTGGAAACACCATATATTTT,CASSGGSSGNTIYF
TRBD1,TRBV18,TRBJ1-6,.,TGTGCCAGCTCACCCAACCCGGGACAGGGATTTTCACCCCTCCACTTT,CASSPNPGQGFSPLHF
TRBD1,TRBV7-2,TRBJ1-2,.,TGTGCCAGCAGCAATCCCGGGACAGGGAACTATGGCTACACCTTC,CASSNPGTGNYGYTF
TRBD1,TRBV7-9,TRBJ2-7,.,TGTGCCAGCAGCCGGACAGGGAACGAGCAGTACTTC,CASSRTGNEQYF
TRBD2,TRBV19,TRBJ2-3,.,TGTGCCAGTAGCCCTTCCCCCTTAGCGGGCGGAACAGATACGCAGTATTTT,CASSPSPLAGGTDTQYF
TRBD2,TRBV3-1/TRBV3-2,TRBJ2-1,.,TGTGCCAGCAGCCAAGATCGACCGGGGGGGTTCGGGGGAGTCCCCCACAATGAGCAGTTCTTC,CASSQDRPGGFGGVPHNEQFF
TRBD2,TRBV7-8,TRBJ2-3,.,TGTGCCAGCAGCTTAGGTTCTAGCGGGGGGGGAAATACGCAGTATTTT,CASSLGSSGGGNTQYF
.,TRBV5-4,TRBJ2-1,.,TGTGCCAGCAGCTTGAGTAGCGGCACCTACAATGAGCAGTTCTTC,CASSLSSGTYNEQFF
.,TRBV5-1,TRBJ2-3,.,TGCGCCAGCAGCTTATGGGGAGAAGATACGCAGTATTTT,CASSLWGEDTQYF
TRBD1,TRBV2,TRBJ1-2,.,TGTGCCAGCAATCAGGGGGCGGGAGGCTACACCTTC,CASNQGAGGYTF
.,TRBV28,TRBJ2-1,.,TGTGCCAGCAGTTCGTTGACACCATCCTACAATGAGCAGTTCTTC,CASSSLTPSYNEQFF
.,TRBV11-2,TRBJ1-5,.,TGTGCCAGCAGCCGGGACGGGGGAACGGCCCAGCATTTT,CASSRDGGTAQHF
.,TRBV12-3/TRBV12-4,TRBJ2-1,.,TGTGCCAGCAGTTCCCGGTATGAGCAGTTCTTC,CASSSRYEQFF
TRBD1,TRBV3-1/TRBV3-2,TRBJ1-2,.,TGTGCCAGCAGCCAAGATGTGGGAATGGACAGGGTCTATGGCTACACCTTC,CASSQDVGMDRVYGYTF
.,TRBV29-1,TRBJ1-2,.,TGCAGCGTTACCCGGGACACAATTAACTATGGCTACACCTTC,CSVTRDTINYGYTF
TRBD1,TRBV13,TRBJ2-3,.,TGTGCCAGTCGGGACAGACCCACAGATACGCAGTATTTT,CASRDRPTDTQYF
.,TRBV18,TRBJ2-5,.,TGTGCCAGCTCACCTTCCGGGGGAGAGACCCAGTACTTC,CASSPSGGETQYF
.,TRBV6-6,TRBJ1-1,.,TGTGCCAGCGTTAACGGTGAGGGTAACACTGAAGCTTTCTTT,CASVNGEGNTEAFF
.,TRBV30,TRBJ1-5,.,TGTGCCTGGAGTGTATTAAATAGCAATCAGCCCCAGCATTTT,CAWSVLNSNQPQHF
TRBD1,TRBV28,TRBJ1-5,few,TGTGCCAGCAGTCTAACCGCCTACAGGGGTAGCAATCAGCCCCAGCATTTT,CASSLTAYRGSNQPQHF
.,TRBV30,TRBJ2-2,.,TGTGCCTGGAGTGTACTTAACACCGGGGAGCTGTTTTTT,CAWSVLNTGELFF
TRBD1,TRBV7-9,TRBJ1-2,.,TGTGCCAGCAGCTTATCCGAGACAGGGGGATTAGGCTACACCTTC,CASSLSETGGLGYTF
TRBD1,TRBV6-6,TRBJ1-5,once,TGTGCCAGCAGCATGGGACAGGGACAGCCCCAGCATTTT,CASSMGQGQPQHF
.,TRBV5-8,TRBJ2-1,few,TGTGCCAGCAGCCCGGTAGGGAGAACCTCCTACAATGAGCAGTTCTTC,CASSPVGRTSYNEQFF
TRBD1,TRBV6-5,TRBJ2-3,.,TGTGCCAGCACCGCCTGGGGACAGGGAACAGATACGCAGTATTTT,CASTAWGQGTDTQYF
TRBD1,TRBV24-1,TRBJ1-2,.,TGTGCCACCAGTGAGCCTGGACAGGGGGACTATGGCTACACCTTC,CATSEPGQGDYGYTF
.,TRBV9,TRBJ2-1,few,TGTGCCAGCAGCGTAGGGGGCGGCCGCGGTGAGCAGTTCTTC,CASSVGGGRGEQFF
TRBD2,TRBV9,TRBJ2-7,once,TGTGCCAGCAGCGGGGGTGAGCGGGAGGTGTGGGAAGGGCAGTACTTC,CASSGGEREVWEGQYF
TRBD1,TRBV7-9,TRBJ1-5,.,TGTGCCAGCAGCCCAACAGGGGAACGGCCCCAGCATTTT,CASSPTGERPQHF
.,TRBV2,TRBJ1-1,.,TGTGCCAGCAAATTAAGGGGCCCTGGTATGGTCGGAGACACTGAAGCTTTCTTT,CASKLRGPGMVGDTEAFF